This TCR beta chain was identified during a study of blood T cell repertoires in COVID-19 (dated by TCRdb to between 2020 and 2021). As for the study more broadly: The collaborator samples originated in the United States, Italy and Spain and spanned the acute and convalescent phases of COVID-19. The prospective study material was composed of cDNA or gDNA derived from T cells, B-cell-depleted T cells, or PBMCs. The dataset comprised deeply sampled blood TCRbeta repertoires from subjects exposed to, actively infected with, or recovered from COVID-19. A freely available public database, intended as a resource for researchers studying the immune response to SARS-CoV-2, is where the repertoires were released. The samples were drawn from two sources: the first 160 participants of the ongoing ImmuneRACE study, and over 1,000 subjects contributed by 6 global collaborators. The sample metadata nearly always contained a de-identified subject ID, COVID-19 status, age in years and sex. Where available, HLA class I and class II types were taken from metadata supplied by the sample provider and were not determined by assay-based typing. Broad study findings and their caveats: Clinical and demographic metadata were provided uncurated, with the amount varying by source and participant.

In the prospective study, participants were about 18 to 89 years old, resided in about two dozen geographic areas of the United States, and were enrolled through a virtual design. In the prospective study, cohorts were assigned on the basis of participant-reported clinical history obtained from a screening survey and a study questionnaire. Exposed participants had been in contact, within 2 weeks of entering the study, with a person who had a PCR-confirmed or clinician-diagnosed case of COVID-19. Mobile phlebotomists in the prospective study collected whole blood, serum and a nasopharyngeal or oropharyngeal swab from every participant. Additional blood draws and questionnaires over an approximately two-month period could optionally be provided by prospective study participants. Before DNA extraction, prospective study blood samples were shipped either frozen or at room temperature. TCRbeta CDR3 regions were amplified from genomic DNA using the immunoSEQ Assay, a bias-controlled multiplex PCR. The published analysis was carried out like this. Nucleated cell counts per sample were estimated from amplification of reference gene primers within the assay. Sequence reads were collapsed and filtered to measure the absolute abundance of every unique TCRbeta CDR3 rearrangement. For each sample, productive Simpson clonality was calculated by taking the square root of Simpson's diversity index across productive rearrangements. TCRdb carries this immuneACCESS record with in-frame sequences only. Its versions omit some clonotypes, under half of them owing to an unresolved V gene in the studies checked, with the rest unexplained. V and J calls plus clone size are reproduced from that table; the DNA served to infer D and trimming. The sample includes roughly 200,000 clones, with roughly 85% observed a single time. Jointly, the top ten make up about 4.8% of the sample.

From the germline V gene, CDR1 is MDHEN and CDR2 is SYDVKM. The cysteine opens and the phenylalanine closes a CDR3 of 16 amino acids. Only the CDR3 part of the read is kept: 48 bases, read in frame from the first base. V loses 7 bases, J loses 1 base, and the germline ends lie 16 bases apart. Turning to this clone: There is no known antigen for this receptor. Per-nucleotide qualities are absent, and no much larger clonotype sits a single base away.

The chain is assembled from TRBV28 and TRBJ2-2; the D region possibly corresponds to TRBD2 (6 bases align). Sequencing was performed on PBMCs or T cells enriched from blood (not recorded which). The sequence was obtained from a woman between 45 and 65 years old who had been exposed to COVID-19. The DNA sequence is given as TGTGCCAGCACCACTCCCGGGGAGGAGAACACCGGGGAGCTGTTTTTT. This encodes CASTTPGEENTGELFF.